This paragraph covers one T cell receptor (beta chain) sequence. The sample originates from a study of control samples from healthy donors and cancer patients. CDR3 length: 17 amino acids. The V gene's germline CDR1 is SGHVS and CDR2 FNYEAQ. Trimming left V 5 bases short and J 2 bases short, with 22 bases between. The assay was immunoSEQ multiplex PCR, and TCRdb's table has in-frame clones only and misses some. The table shows 130,000 or so clones, with approximately 94% occurring only once. Sequenced material: blood. This TCR derives from a man aged 35 to 55 in good health. The V call is TRBV7-6, the J call TRBJ2-7; D might be TRBD1 (5 bases). This CDR3 is CASSPQLVGQITYEQYF. In nucleotides, the CDR3 is TGTGCCAGCAGCCCCCAATTAGTTGGACAAATTACCTACGAGCAGTACTTC.